Each of the 17 T cell receptor beta chains below was sequenced from the same sample in a study of cytomegalovirus exposure and HLA in healthy donors. PCR amplification relied on 60 Vbeta primers (plus 13 Jbeta primers). Repertoires were generated with immunoSEQ multiplex PCR, while TCRdb's copy carries only in-frame clones and drops some. The sample has about 180,000 clones; about 77% are singletons. Specimen: PBMCs. The source of these receptors is a man in his 60s in good health and CMV-seronegative.

The CDR3 sequence: CASRGLAGGIDTQYF. The CDR3 nucleotides are TGTGCCAGCAGAGGACTAGCGGGGGGGATAGATACGCAGTATTTT. The chain has TRBV6-1 and TRBJ2-3; 15 positions match TRBD2. The CDR3 has 15 residues. Per the germline V gene, CDR1 is MNHNS and CDR2 is SASEGT. Trimming at V came to 6 bases and at J to 5 bases, leaving 3 bases not matched to a gene.

The chain carries TRBV7-9 and TRBJ2-7; D might be TRBD2 (6 bases). Germline V gene lookup returns CDR1 SEHNR and CDR2 FQNEAQ (reference sequence). Deletions cut 1 base from V and 4 bases from J, with 8 bases between. The CDR3 extends over 13 amino acids. The CDR3 region has the DNA TGTGCCAGCAGCTTAGGGGGACTTTACGAGCAGTACTTC. It encodes CASSLGGLYEQYF.

The rearrangement uses TRBV27 and TRBJ2-1, with D possibly TRBD2 on 6 matching bases. Trimming stripped 3 bases from V and 3 bases from J, with 12 bases between. This CDR3 has 15 amino acids. Germline V gives CDR1 MNHEY, CDR2 SMNVEV (reference sequence). The CDR3 region has the DNA TGTGCCAGCAGTTTGGACGGGAGAAGCTACAATGAGCAGTTCTTC. It translates to CASSLDGRSYNEQFF.

This chain links TRBV7-8 with TRBJ1-2; 12 bases agree with TRBD1. The CDR3 contains 15 residues. The trim removed 1 base at V and 5 bases at J, leaving 2 bases unmatched. Germline lookup yields CDR1 SGHVS and CDR2 FQNEAQ. The chain's CDR3 is CASSLGDRGLYGYTF. CDR3 nucleotide sequence: TGTGCCAGCAGCTTAGGGGACAGGGGGCTTTATGGCTACACCTTC.

This clone was recorded only once. This sequence joins TRBV13 and TRBJ2-6, with D possibly being TRBD1 (5 bases). This CDR3 contains 16 residues. V was pared by 9 bases and J by 0 bases, with 15 bases between. Germline V lookup: CDR1 PRHDT, CDR2 FYEKMQ (reference sequence). This chain's CDR3 is CASKNAGPSGANVLTF. CDR3 in DNA: TGTGCCAGTAAGAATGCAGGGCCCTCTGGGGCCAACGTCCTGACTTTC.

This sequence joins TRBV5-8 and TRBJ1-2, with 11 bases lining up with TRBD1. The ends lost 4 bases at V and 2 bases at J; junction bases unmatched: 7. Germline V gene data show CDR1 as SGHTS and CDR2 as YDEGEE. The CDR3 has 16 residues. The DNA of the CDR3 is TGTGCCAGCAGCCCTAGGACAGGGGGCGCAAACTATGGCTACACCTTC. Its translation: CASSPRTGGANYGYTF.

This clone occurred a few times. The chain couples TRBV6-5 to TRBJ2-3, with 7 bases matching TRBD1. This CDR3 has 15 residues. Germline CDR1 is MNHEY and CDR2 is SVGAGI. V lost 2 bases, J lost 6 bases, and 8 bases stayed unmatched. The CDR3 DNA reads as TGTGCCAGCAGTTACCGAGGGACAGAAGGTGATACGCAGTATTTT. Translated, it gives CASSYRGTEGDTQYF.

This clone has a handful of counts. The chain joins TRBV5-8 to TRBJ2-3; TRBD1 might be the D (6 bases). V was pared by 4 bases and J by 2 bases, with 17 bases between. Germline-derived CDR1 and CDR2 are SGHTS and YDEGEE. The length of the CDR3 is 16 residues. DNA for the CDR3: TGTGCCAGCAGCGAGGGGGTTAGGAGGTTCACAGATACGCAGTATTTT. Its protein product is CASSEGVRRFTDTQYF. Looking up the rest from reference TRBV5-8 and TRBJ2-3 gives the full variable domain: EAGVTQSPTHLIKTRGQQATLRCSPISGHTSVYWYQQALGLGLQFLLWYDEGEERNRGNFPPRFSGRQFPNYSSELNVNALELEDSALYLCASSEGVRRFTDTQYFGPGTRLTVL.

The gene calls are TRBV6-5 and TRBJ1-4; TRBD1 is a possible D gene (5 bases). This CDR3 has 14 amino acids. Trimming shortened V by 2 bases and J by 5 bases, and 9 bases separated the two germline ends. Germline CDR1 reads MNHEY; CDR2 reads SVGAGI. The DNA of the CDR3 is TGTGCCAGCAGTTACGACAGATGGAATGAAAAACTGTTTTTT. It is translated as CASSYDRWNEKLFF.

The V gene is TRBV7-6, the J gene TRBJ2-5, with 10 bases matching TRBD1. Germline-derived CDR1 and CDR2 are SGHVS and FNYEAQ. V lost 5 bases to trimming and J lost 4 bases; unmatched junction nucleotides: 13. The CDR3 is 17 residues long. Written as DNA, the CDR3 is TGTGCCAGCAGCCCAAGTCCCGGGACAGGGGAGCGAGAGACCCAGTACTTC. As protein: CASSPSPGTGERETQYF.

This chain connects TRBV7-9 to TRBJ2-1; D perhaps matches TRBD1 (5 bases). CDR1 SEHNR and CDR2 FQNEAQ come from the germline V gene (reference sequence). The V and J ends lost 5 bases and 3 bases respectively, with 8 bases between them. The CDR3 covers 13 residues. CDR3 nucleotides: TGTGCCAGCAGCCCACAGGACTACAATGAGCAGTTCTTC. It translates to CASSPQDYNEQFF.

V usage is TRBV9 and J usage is TRBJ2-7, with 9 bases aligning to TRBD1. This CDR3 is built from 14 residues. V gave up 3 bases and J gave up 3 bases; unmatched junction bases: 4. Germline-derived CDR1 and CDR2 are SGDLS and YYNGEE. The CDR3 bases are TGTGCCAGCAGCGCGGGACAGGGCCTCTACGAGCAGTACTTC. Its protein is CASSAGQGLYEQYF.

The chain couples TRBV5-1 to TRBJ1-2, with 11 bases identical to TRBD1. There are 15 residues in the CDR3. The junction had 5 bases not matched to a gene; V was cut back by 0 bases and J by 7 bases. Germline-derived CDR1 and CDR2 are SGHRS and YFSETQ. Written as DNA, the CDR3 is TGCGCCAGCAGCTTGGGAGGACAGGGGGCGCCTGGCTACACCTTC. This gives the protein CASSLGGQGAPGYTF.

The rearrangement joins TRBV7-8 to TRBJ1-2, with D perhaps TRBD1 (6 bases). Trimming cost V 0 bases and J 3 bases, with 14 bases left between them. The germline gives CDR1 SGHVS, CDR2 FQNEAQ. The CDR3 is 16 amino acids. The CDR3 coding sequence is TGTGCCAGCAGCTTAGCGTCCGGCAGGGGCCACTATGGCTACACCTTC. It yields the protein CASSLASGRGHYGYTF.

The J gene is TRBJ2-7, the V gene TRBV14; TRBD1 might be the D (6 bases). V was pared by 0 bases and J by 4 bases, with 16 bases between. The CDR3 contains 16 residues. Germline V gene lookup returns CDR1 SGHDN and CDR2 FVKESK. CDR3 bases: TGTGCCAGCAGCCAAGATTCAGGGGCGATCTTATACGAGCAGTACTTC. This sequence encodes CASSQDSGAILYEQYF.

Notes on this clone: The junction departs from germline at one end; a sequencing error may be responsible. CDR3 in DNA: TGTGCCAGCAGTAGAACCTCGGCCGGGGGGTTAAGGAACACCATATATTTT. Translated, it gives CASSRTSAGGLRNTIYF. The rearrangement uses TRBV19 and TRBJ1-3; D might be TRBD1 (5 bases). CDR1 and CDR2 (germline): LNHDA, SQIVND (reference sequence). This CDR3 region has 17 residues.

This clone was recorded a few times. V and J are TRBV6-5 and TRBJ1-6; D is ambiguous. This CDR3 region has 12 residues. The germline V and J ends were trimmed by 6 bases and 7 bases, with 7 bases remaining between them. Germline V lookup: CDR1 MNHEY, CDR2 SVGAGI. The DNA of the CDR3 is TGTGCCAGCAGGTACGAGAATTCACCCCTCCACTTT. It encodes CASRYENSPLHF.